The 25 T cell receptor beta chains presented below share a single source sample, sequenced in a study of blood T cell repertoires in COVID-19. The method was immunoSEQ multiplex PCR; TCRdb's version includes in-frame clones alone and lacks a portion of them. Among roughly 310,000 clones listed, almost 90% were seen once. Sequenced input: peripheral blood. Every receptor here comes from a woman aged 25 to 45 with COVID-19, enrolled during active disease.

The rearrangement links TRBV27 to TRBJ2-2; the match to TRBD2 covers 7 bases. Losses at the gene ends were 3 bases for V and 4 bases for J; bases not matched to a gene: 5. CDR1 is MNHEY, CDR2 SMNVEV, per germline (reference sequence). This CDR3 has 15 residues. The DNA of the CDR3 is TGTGCCAGCAGTTTCAGACTAGCCTTCACCGGGGAGCTGTTTTTT. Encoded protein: CASSFRLAFTGELFF.

The chain's CDR3 is CASRLKTSYNEQFF. CDR3 DNA sequence: TGCGCCAGCAGACTAAAGACTTCCTACAATGAGCAGTTCTTC. The rearrangement uses TRBV5-1 and TRBJ2-1; D uncertain. The V gene's germline CDR1 is SGHRS and CDR2 YFSETQ. V lost 5 bases, J lost 1 base, and 10 bases lay in between. The CDR3 is 14 residues long.

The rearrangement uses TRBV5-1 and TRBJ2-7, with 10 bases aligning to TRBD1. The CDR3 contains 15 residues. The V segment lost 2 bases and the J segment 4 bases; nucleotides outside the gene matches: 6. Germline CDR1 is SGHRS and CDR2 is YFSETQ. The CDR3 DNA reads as TGCGCCAGCAGCTTTTGGACAGGGGGTGTGTACGAGCAGTACTTC. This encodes CASSFWTGGVYEQYF. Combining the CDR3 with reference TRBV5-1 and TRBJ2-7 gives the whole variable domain KAGVTQTPRYLIKTRGQQVTLSCSPISGHRSVSWYQQTPGQGLQFLFEYFSETQRNKGNFPGRFSGRQFSNSRSEMNVSTLELGDSALYLCASSFWTGGVYEQYFGPGTRLTVT.

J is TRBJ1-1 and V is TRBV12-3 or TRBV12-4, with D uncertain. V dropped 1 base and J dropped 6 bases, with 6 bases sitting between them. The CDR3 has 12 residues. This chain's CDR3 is CASSLVSAEAFF. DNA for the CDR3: TGTGCCAGCAGTTTAGTGTCTGCTGAAGCTTTCTTT.

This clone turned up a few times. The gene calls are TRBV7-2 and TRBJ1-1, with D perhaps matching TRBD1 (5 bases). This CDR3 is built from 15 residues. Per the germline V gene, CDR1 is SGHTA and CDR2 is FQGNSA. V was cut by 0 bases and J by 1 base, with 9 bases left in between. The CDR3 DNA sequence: TGTGCCAGCAGCTTAGCGGCCAGGGCGAACACTGAAGCTTTCTTT. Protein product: CASSLAARANTEAFF.

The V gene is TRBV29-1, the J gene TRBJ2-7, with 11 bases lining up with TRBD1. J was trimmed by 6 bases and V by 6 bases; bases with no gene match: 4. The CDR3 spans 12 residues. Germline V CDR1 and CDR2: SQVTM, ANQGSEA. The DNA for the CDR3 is TGCAGCGTAGGGGGACAGGGGGGCGAGCAGTACTTC. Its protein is CSVGGQGGEQYF.

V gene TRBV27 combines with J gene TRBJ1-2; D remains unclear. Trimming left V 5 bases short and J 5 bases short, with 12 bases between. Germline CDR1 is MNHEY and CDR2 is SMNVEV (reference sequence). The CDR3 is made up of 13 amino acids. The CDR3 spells CASSPFVTYGYTF. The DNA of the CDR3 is TGTGCCAGCAGTCCCTTTGTGACTTATGGCTACACCTTC.

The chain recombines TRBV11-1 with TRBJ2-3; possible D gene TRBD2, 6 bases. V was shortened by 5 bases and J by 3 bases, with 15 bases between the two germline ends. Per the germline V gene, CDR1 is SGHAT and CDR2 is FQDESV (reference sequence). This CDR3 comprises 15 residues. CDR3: CASSLSRRETDTQYF. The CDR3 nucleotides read TGTGCCAGCAGCCTAAGTCGCCGGGAGACAGATACGCAGTATTTT.

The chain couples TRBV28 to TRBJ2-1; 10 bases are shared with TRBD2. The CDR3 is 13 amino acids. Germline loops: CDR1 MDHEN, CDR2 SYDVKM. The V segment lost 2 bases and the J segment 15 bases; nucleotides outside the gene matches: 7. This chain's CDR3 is CASSLNPGLATFF. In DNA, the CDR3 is TGTGCCAGCAGTTTAAATCCGGGACTAGCGACGTTCTTC.

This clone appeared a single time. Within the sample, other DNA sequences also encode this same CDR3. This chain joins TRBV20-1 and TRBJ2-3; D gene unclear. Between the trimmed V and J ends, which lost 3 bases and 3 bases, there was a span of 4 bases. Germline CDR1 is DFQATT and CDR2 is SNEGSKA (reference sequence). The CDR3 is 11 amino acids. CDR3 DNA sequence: TGCAGTGCTAGTTCGACAGATACGCAGTATTTT. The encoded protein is CSASSTDTQYF.

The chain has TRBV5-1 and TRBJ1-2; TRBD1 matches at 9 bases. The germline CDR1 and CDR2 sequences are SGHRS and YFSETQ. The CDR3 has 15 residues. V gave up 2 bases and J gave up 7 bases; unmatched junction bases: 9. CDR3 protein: CASSLSGTGFAGYTF. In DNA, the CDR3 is TGCGCCAGCAGCTTATCCGGGACAGGGTTCGCTGGCTACACCTTC.

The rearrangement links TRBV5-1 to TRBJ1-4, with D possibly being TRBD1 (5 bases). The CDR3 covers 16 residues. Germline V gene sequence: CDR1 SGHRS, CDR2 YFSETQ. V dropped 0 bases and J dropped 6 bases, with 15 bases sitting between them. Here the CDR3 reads CASSLEKGQGYEKLFF. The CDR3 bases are TGCGCCAGCAGCTTGGAGAAGGGCCAGGGATATGAAAAACTGTTTTTT.

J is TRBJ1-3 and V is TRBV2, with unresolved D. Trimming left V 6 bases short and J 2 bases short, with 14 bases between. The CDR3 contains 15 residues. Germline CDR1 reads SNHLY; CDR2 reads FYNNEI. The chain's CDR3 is CASRDRDRPGNTIYF. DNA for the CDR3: TGTGCCAGCAGAGACCGGGATAGGCCTGGAAACACCATATATTTT.

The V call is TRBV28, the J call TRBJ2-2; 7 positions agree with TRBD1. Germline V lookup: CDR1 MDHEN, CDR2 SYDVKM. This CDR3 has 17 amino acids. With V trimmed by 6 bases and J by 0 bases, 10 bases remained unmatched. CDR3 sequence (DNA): TGTGCCAGCAGGCAACCGACCGGGACAGCGAACACCGGGGAGCTGTTTTTT. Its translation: CASRQPTGTANTGELFF.

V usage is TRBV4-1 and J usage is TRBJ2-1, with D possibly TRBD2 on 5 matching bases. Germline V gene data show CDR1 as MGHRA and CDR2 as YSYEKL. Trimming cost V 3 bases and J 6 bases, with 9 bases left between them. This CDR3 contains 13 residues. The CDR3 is CASSHPSGNEQFF. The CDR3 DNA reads TGCGCCAGCAGCCATCCCAGCGGCAATGAGCAGTTCTTC.

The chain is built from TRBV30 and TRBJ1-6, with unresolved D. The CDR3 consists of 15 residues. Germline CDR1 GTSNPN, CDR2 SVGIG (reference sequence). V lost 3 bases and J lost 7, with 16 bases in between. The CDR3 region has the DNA TGTGCCTGGAGCGGTCCCAGGCGTGGGAATTCACCCCTCCACTTT. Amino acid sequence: CAWSGPRRGNSPLHF. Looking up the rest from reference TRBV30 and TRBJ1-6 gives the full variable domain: SQTIHQWPATLVQPVGSPLSLECTVEGTSNPNLYWYRQAAGRGLQLLFYSVGIGQISSEVPQNLSASRPQDRQFILSSKKLLLSDSGFYLCAWSGPRRGNSPLHFGNGTRLTVT.

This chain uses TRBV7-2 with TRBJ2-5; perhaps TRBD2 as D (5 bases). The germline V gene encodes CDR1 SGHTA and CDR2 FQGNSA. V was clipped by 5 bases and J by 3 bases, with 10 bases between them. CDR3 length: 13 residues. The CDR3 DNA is TGTGCCAGCAGCCAGACGAGGGAAGAGACCCAGTACTTC. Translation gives CASSQTREETQYF.

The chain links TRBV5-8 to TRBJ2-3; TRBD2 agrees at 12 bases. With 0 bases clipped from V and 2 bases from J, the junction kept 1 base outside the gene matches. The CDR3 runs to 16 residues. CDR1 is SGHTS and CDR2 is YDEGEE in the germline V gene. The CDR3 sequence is CASSLGLAGDTDTQYF. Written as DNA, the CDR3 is TGTGCCAGCAGCTTGGGACTAGCGGGGGACACAGATACGCAGTATTTT.

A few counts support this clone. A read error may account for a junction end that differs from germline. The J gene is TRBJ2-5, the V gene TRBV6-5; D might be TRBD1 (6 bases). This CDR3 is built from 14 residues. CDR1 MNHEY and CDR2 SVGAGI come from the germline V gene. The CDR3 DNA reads TGTGCCAGCAGTAACTCGGACAGCCAAAGGACCCAGTACTTC. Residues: CASSNSDSQRTQYF.

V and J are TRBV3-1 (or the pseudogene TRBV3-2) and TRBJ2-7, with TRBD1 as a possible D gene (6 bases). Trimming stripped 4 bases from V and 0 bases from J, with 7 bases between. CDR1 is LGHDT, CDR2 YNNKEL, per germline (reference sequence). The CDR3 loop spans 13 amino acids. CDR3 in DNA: TGTGCCAGCAGCCTGGGGGCCTCCTACGAGCAGTACTTC. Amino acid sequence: CASSLGASYEQYF.

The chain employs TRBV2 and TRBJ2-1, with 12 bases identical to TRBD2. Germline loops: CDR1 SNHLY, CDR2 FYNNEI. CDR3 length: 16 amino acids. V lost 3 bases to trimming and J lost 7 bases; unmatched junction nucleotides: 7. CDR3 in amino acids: CASSDPTSGSDNEQFF. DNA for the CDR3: TGTGCCAGCAGTGACCCGACTAGCGGGAGTGATAATGAGCAGTTCTTC.

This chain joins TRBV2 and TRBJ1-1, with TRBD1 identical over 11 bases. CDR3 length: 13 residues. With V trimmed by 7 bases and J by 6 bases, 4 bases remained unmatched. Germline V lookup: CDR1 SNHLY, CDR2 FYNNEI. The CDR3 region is CASTGQGAAEAFF. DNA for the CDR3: TGTGCCAGCACAGGACAGGGGGCAGCTGAAGCTTTCTTT.

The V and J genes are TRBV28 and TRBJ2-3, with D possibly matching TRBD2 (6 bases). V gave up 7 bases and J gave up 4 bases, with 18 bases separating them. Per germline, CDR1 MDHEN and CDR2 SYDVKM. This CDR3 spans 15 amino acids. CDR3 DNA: TGTGCCAGCACCGCATTACTAGCCAGCCCAGATACGCAGTATTTT. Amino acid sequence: CASTALLASPDTQYF.

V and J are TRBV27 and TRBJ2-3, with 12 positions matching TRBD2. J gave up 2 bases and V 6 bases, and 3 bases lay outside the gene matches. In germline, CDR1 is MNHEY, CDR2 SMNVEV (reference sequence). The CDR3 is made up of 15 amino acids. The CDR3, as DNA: TGTGCCAGCAGCCCTAGCGGGAGGGACACAGATACGCAGTATTTT. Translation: CASSPSGRDTDTQYF.

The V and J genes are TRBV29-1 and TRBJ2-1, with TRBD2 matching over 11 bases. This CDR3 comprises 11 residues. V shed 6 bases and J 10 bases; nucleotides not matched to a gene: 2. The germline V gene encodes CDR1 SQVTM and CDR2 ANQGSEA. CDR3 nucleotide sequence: TGCAGCGTGGGACTAGCGGCCGAGCAGTTCTTC. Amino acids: CSVGLAAEQFF.